Each of the 6 T cell receptor beta chains below was sequenced from the same sample in a study of T cell repertoires in cytomegalovirus infection. TCRdb re-derived calls from the reads in MiXCR, one entry per CDR3 protein. There are around 94,000 distinct CDR3 sequences in the sample; approximately 15% occur only once, and 6.5% to 9.5% lies in the top ten. Material for sequencing was PBMCs. Source of these receptors: a human donor in good health (CMV status not recorded). Some clones in this sample may be carry-over from other donors' samples.

This clonotype has a handful of counts. This chain uses TRBV6-2 or TRBV6-3 with TRBJ2-3; 10 bases are shared with TRBD2. CDR1 is MNHEY and CDR2 is SVGEGT in the germline V gene. V shed 6 bases, J shed 5 bases, and the junction held 5 bases outside the gene matches. The CDR3 runs to 14 residues. CDR3 protein: CASRPSGGRDTQYF. In DNA form, the CDR3 reads TGTGCCAGCAGGCCTAGCGGGGGAAGAGATACGCAGTATTTT.

This chain joins TRBV20-1 and TRBJ1-3; D not certain. Deletions cut 5 bases from V and 1 base from J, with 15 bases between. The CDR3 is made up of 15 amino acids. Germline V lookup: CDR1 DFQATT, CDR2 SNEGSKA (reference sequence). In DNA, the CDR3 is TGCAGTGCTGAGGAACCAACCCTTTCTGGAAACACCATATATTTT. Translating gives CSAEEPTLSGNTIYF.

J is TRBJ2-2 and V is TRBV29-1; 11 nucleotides line up with TRBD2. Germline V CDR1 and CDR2: SQVTM, ANQGSEA. The CDR3 totals 15 residues. V trimming: 6 bases; J trimming: 6 bases; junction bases outside the gene matches: 9. This chain's CDR3 is CSVKIAGGPPGELFF. In nucleotides, the CDR3 is TGCAGCGTGAAAATAGCGGGGGGGCCGCCCGGGGAGCTGTTTTTT.

The chain joins TRBV6-2 or TRBV6-3 to TRBJ2-7; D call uncertain. V lost 0 bases and J lost 1, with 7 bases in between. The CDR3 spans 14 residues. From germline, CDR1 is MNHEY and CDR2 SVGEGT. The CDR3 DNA is TGTGCCAGCAGTTACTCGGATAAATCCTACGAGCAGTACTTC. This gives the protein CASSYSDKSYEQYF.

CDR3 region: CSAREGAGNTEAFF. Here the CDR3 DNA reads TGCAGTGCTAGAGAAGGGGCCGGGAACACTGAAGCTTTCTTT. This rearrangement joins TRBV20-1 to TRBJ1-1, with D maybe TRBD1 (5 bases). This CDR3 contains 14 residues. Trimming took 0 bases from V and 1 from J, leaving 9 bases between them. Per the germline V gene, CDR1 is DFQATT and CDR2 is SNEGSKA (reference sequence).

This clonotype was counted many times. The chain combines TRBV11-2 with TRBJ2-4; D gene uncertain. The CDR3 is 15 amino acids. Trimming shortened V by 1 base and J by 0 bases, and 7 bases separated the two germline ends. Germline V lookup: CDR1 SGHAT, CDR2 FQNNGV. In DNA, the CDR3 is TGTGCCAGCAGCTTAGCTATACTAGCCAAAAACATTCAGTACTTC. Its protein is CASSLAILAKNIQYF.